These T cell receptor beta chains were read from a single sample in a study of T cell responses to AZD1222 COVID-19 vaccine. The assay was immunoSEQ multiplex PCR, and TCRdb's table has in-frame clones only and misses some. Of 90,000 or so clones listed, about 88% are singletons. This material consisted of peripheral blood, taken on day 0 of AZD1222 vaccination. Receptor source: an adult in good health. CDR3s include the opening cysteine and the closing phenylalanine or tryptophan. Fields, in order: D gene, V gene, clone size, J gene, CDR3 protein, CDR3 DNA. A D gene is named only where the DNA matches it firmly. Clone size, where shown, is once, few, many, or a class for clones that have expanded.

d_gene: NA; v_gene: TRBV19; abundance: once; j_gene: TRBJ2-5; CDR3aa: CASSSRTGGKETQYF; CDR3nt: TGTGCCAGTAGTTCAAGGACAGGAGGGAAAGAGACCCAGTACTTC
d_gene: NA; v_gene: TRBV6-2/TRBV6-3; abundance: NA; j_gene: TRBJ2-7; CDR3aa: CASSYNRGLLPSYEQYF; CDR3nt: TGTGCCAGCAGTTACAATCGAGGACTACTCCCCTCCTACGAGCAGTACTTC
d_gene: NA; v_gene: TRBV12-3/TRBV12-4; abundance: NA; j_gene: TRBJ2-5; CDR3aa: CASSLRSRETQYF; CDR3nt: TGTGCCAGCAGTTTGAGGAGTCGCGAGACCCAGTACTTC
d_gene: NA; v_gene: TRBV18; abundance: NA; j_gene: TRBJ2-7; CDR3aa: CASSRTGFSSYEQYF; CDR3nt: TGTGCCAGCTCACGAACGGGTTTTTCCTCCTACGAGCAGTACTTC
d_gene: NA; v_gene: TRBV10-3; abundance: NA; j_gene: TRBJ2-5; CDR3aa: CAISESNLETQYF; CDR3nt: TGTGCCATCAGTGAGTCGAATTTAGAGACCCAGTACTTC
d_gene: TRBD1; v_gene: TRBV28; abundance: NA; j_gene: TRBJ1-4; CDR3aa: CASSTQGATNEKLFF; CDR3nt: TGTGCCAGCAGTACACAGGGGGCAACTAATGAAAAACTGTTTTTT
d_gene: NA; v_gene: TRBV6-5; abundance: NA; j_gene: TRBJ2-1; CDR3aa: CASSRGRYNEQFF; CDR3nt: TGTGCCAGCAGTCGGGGACGGTACAATGAGCAGTTCTTC
d_gene: NA; v_gene: TRBV11-3; abundance: NA; j_gene: TRBJ2-3; CDR3aa: CASSLGGGTDTQYF; CDR3nt: TGTGCCAGCAGCCTGGGTGGTGGCACAGATACGCAGTATTTT
d_gene: NA; v_gene: TRBV5-4; abundance: NA; j_gene: TRBJ1-2; CDR3aa: CASSTYSGDYGYTF; CDR3nt: TGTGCCAGCAGCACGTACAGCGGCGACTATGGCTACACCTTC
d_gene: NA; v_gene: TRBV13; abundance: NA; j_gene: TRBJ1-2; CDR3aa: CASSLGVGDGYTF; CDR3nt: TGTGCCAGCAGCTTAGGAGTCGGGGATGGCTACACCTTC
d_gene: NA; v_gene: TRBV27; abundance: NA; j_gene: TRBJ1-1; CDR3aa: CASSLFFPGLTEAFF; CDR3nt: TGTGCCAGCAGTTTATTTTTTCCAGGTTTAACTGAAGCTTTCTTT
d_gene: NA; v_gene: TRBV7-8; abundance: NA; j_gene: TRBJ1-1; CDR3aa: CASSGQFNTEAFF; CDR3nt: TGTGCCAGCAGCGGACAGTTCAACACTGAAGCTTTCTTT
d_gene: TRBD2; v_gene: TRBV9; abundance: NA; j_gene: TRBJ2-2; CDR3aa: CASSVGGGRGATGELFF; CDR3nt: TGTGCCAGCAGCGTAGGAGGCGGGAGGGGAGCCACCGGGGAGCTGTTTTTT
d_gene: NA; v_gene: TRBV7-3; abundance: NA; j_gene: TRBJ1-4; CDR3aa: CASSLTGTGNEKLFF; CDR3nt: TGTGCCAGCAGCTTAACAGGGACTGGAAATGAAAAACTGTTTTTT
d_gene: TRBD2; v_gene: TRBV15; abundance: NA; j_gene: TRBJ2-3; CDR3aa: CATSRPGTSGRNTQYF; CDR3nt: TGTGCCACCAGCAGACCTGGGACTAGCGGGAGAAATACGCAGTATTTT
d_gene: NA; v_gene: TRBV2; abundance: NA; j_gene: TRBJ1-1; CDR3aa: CATGGHTEAFF; CDR3nt: TGTGCCACCGGGGGGCACACTGAAGCTTTCTTT
d_gene: NA; v_gene: TRBV3-1/TRBV3-2; abundance: NA; j_gene: TRBJ2-5; CDR3aa: CASSQDGGWGWQYF; CDR3nt: TGTGCCAGCAGCCAAGATGGGGGATGGGGGTGGCAGTACTTC
d_gene: TRBD2; v_gene: TRBV6-2/TRBV6-3; abundance: once; j_gene: TRBJ2-1; CDR3aa: CASSILAGAYNEQFF; CDR3nt: TGTGCCAGCAGTATACTAGCGGGAGCCTACAATGAGCAGTTCTTC
d_gene: NA; v_gene: TRBV4-2; abundance: NA; j_gene: TRBJ1-4; CDR3aa: CASSQVGGTNEKLFF; CDR3nt: TGTGCCAGCAGCCAAGTAGGAGGAACTAATGAAAAACTGTTTTTT
d_gene: NA; v_gene: TRBV4-2; abundance: NA; j_gene: TRBJ1-5; CDR3aa: CASSQDNRGTMSNQPQHF; CDR3nt: TGTGCCAGCAGCCAAGATAATCGGGGGACCATGAGCAATCAGCCCCAGCATTTT
d_gene: NA; v_gene: TRBV28; abundance: NA; j_gene: TRBJ2-1; CDR3aa: CASSLFGGNYNEQFF; CDR3nt: TGTGCCAGCAGTTTATTTGGGGGGAACTACAATGAGCAGTTCTTC
d_gene: NA; v_gene: TRBV6-5; abundance: NA; j_gene: TRBJ2-1; CDR3aa: CASSPRNSNEQFF; CDR3nt: TGTGCCAGCAGCCCCCGTAACTCTAATGAGCAGTTCTTC
d_gene: NA; v_gene: TRBV24-1; abundance: NA; j_gene: TRBJ2-1; CDR3aa: CATRDWAYNEQFF; CDR3nt: TGTGCCACCCGGGACTGGGCCTACAATGAGCAGTTCTTC
d_gene: TRBD1; v_gene: TRBV7-2; abundance: NA; j_gene: TRBJ1-3; CDR3aa: CASSLRQGAYGNTIYF; CDR3nt: TGTGCCAGCAGCCTCCGACAGGGGGCTTATGGAAACACCATATATTTT
d_gene: NA; v_gene: TRBV19; abundance: NA; j_gene: TRBJ2-3; CDR3aa: CASSIDLVDTQYF; CDR3nt: TGTGCCAGTAGTATAGATCTAGTGGATACGCAGTATTTT
d_gene: NA; v_gene: TRBV7-8; abundance: NA; j_gene: TRBJ1-2; CDR3aa: CASSLALRGPYGYTF; CDR3nt: TGTGCCAGCAGCTTAGCGTTGAGGGGCCCCTATGGCTACACCTTC